Described below is a single T cell receptor beta chain sequence and its context. This clonotype has a handful of counts. It lacks a known antigen. The sample holds no much larger clone one base away, and base qualities are not on file. This specimen comes from a study of blood T cells in healthy people across ages (dated by TCRdb to about 2015). Regarding the complete study: Template switching captured roughly one uniquely barcoded TCR beta cDNA molecule per two T cells in model experiments. For two donors (one aged 18 to 30 and one aged 80 or older), the study analyzed two additional independent replicas of 1 million unique cDNA reads from the same blood draw. Using deep sequencing normalized with unique cDNA molecular identifiers, the study measured how TCR beta repertoire diversity changes with age. The donors were divided into four age groups: young (average about 15 years), middle-aged (roughly 40), aged (approximately 62) and long-lived (roughly 82). To avoid experimental bias, donors of different ages were randomly spread across the sequencing lanes. Beyond this particular receptor, the publication reports: Observed TCR beta diversity correlated strongly with the percentage of naive T cells measured by flow cytometry. Estimates of total diversity based on one million sequenced T cells were regarded as lower bounds and as underestimates. Observed TCR beta diversity per million T cells fell roughly linearly with age, and a significant reduction was already apparent by age about 43. Compared with the aged group, the long-lived group had more naive CD4+ T cells, fewer expanded clones and increased TCR diversity, suggesting age selection. Because profiling used bulk unsorted PBMCs, naive and antigen-experienced compartments could not be compared conclusively. The CMV infection status of donors was not known, potentially confounding age-related changes in expanded clonotypes.

The roughly 37 donors, aged roughly 6 to 100 years, were systemically healthy Caucasian individuals from Russia. Each donor gave roughly 9 milliliters of peripheral blood, drawn into EDTA-treated Vacutainer tubes. Ficoll-Paque density-gradient centrifugation was used to isolate PBMCs, with at least 6 million per sample. Trizol reagent was used to extract total RNA from PBMCs, with at least 5 micrograms per sample. For every donor, flow cytometry on a PBMC aliquot measured the percentage of naive CD45RAhigh/CD27high T cells. Library creation used 5' RACE. Sequencing relied on an Illumina HiSeq 2500. The second PCR ran for about 6 to 11 cycles and used a J-beta primer mix along with a sample-barcoded 5' primer. Each TCR beta cDNA molecule received a unique molecular identifier from a template-switch 5' adaptor carrying 12 random nucleotides. Each sample yielded at least 2.5 million CDR3-containing paired-end reads. First-strand cDNA was synthesized from all RNA with the Mint cDNA synthesis kit, primed by a TRBC-specific oligonucleotide. All cDNA was treated with uracil-DNA glycosylase and then went through a first 18-cycle PCR with the universal primers M1SS and BC2_uni_R. Turning to the authors' computational methods: For normalization, 1 million high-quality reads, each with a distinct molecular identifier, were randomly selected from each sample. Reads with shared molecular identifiers were discarded instead of being binned into consensus sequences. CDR3 identification, clonotype clustering and error correction used MiTCR with a Q25 quality threshold and the strictest error-elimination algorithm. A nonparametric unseen species model with Euler transformation was used to estimate lower-bound total TCR beta diversity. TCRdb handled the public reads itself, with Q25 trimming in fastp and clone calling in MiXCR, and kept productive beta chains. Every entry covers one CDR3 protein and lists the most common genes and DNA from its rows. TCRdb's processing, not the authors', yielded these V and J calls. The table for this sample lists about a million distinct CDR3 sequences; 45% to 60% of them were counted only once. 20% to 25% of the sample lies in the top ten.

Counted from cysteine to phenylalanine, this CDR3 has 15 amino acids. Kept here is only the CDR3 DNA, which spans 45 bases and is read in frame from base 1. CDR1 SQVTM and CDR2 ANQGSEA are derived from the germline V gene. V is reduced by 4 bases and J by 7 bases, leaving a spacing of 20 bases between them. This receptor was obtained from a woman aged 55-69 years in good health. The chain is encoded by TRBV29-1 joined to TRBJ2-1, and TRBD2 may be the D gene, going by 6 matching bases. What was sequenced was blood. The sequenced DNA is TGCAGCGTTGTGGTCGGGAGTCGGCTATGGAATGAGCAGTTCTTC. This encodes CSVVVGSRLWNEQFF.